This T cell receptor beta chain is drawn from a study of blood T cells in healthy people across ages. Using a J-beta primer mix together with a sample-barcoded 5' primer, a second PCR was run for roughly 6 to 12 cycles. MiXCR, run by TCRdb on the 5' RACE reads, gives a single entry per CDR3 protein. The sample lists hundreds of thousands of distinct CDR3 sequences, about 28% occurring once. This CDR3 contains 13 residues. Germline CDR1 SGHKS, CDR2 YYEKEE (reference sequence). V lost 5 bases and J lost 5, with 14 bases in between. This clonotype was picked up many times. The receptor's source is a woman older than 75 in good health. The material sequenced was blood. This sequence joins TRBV5-5 and TRBJ2-7; D might be TRBD1 (5 bases). Here the CDR3 reads CASSLWGFDEQYF. As DNA, the CDR3 is TGTGCCAGCAGTCTGTGGGGCTTCGACGAGCAGTACTTC.